The 9 T cell receptor beta chains in this list originate from one sample, sequenced in a study of cytomegalovirus exposure and HLA in healthy donors. PCR was performed using 60 Vbeta and 13 Jbeta primers. Generated by immunoSEQ multiplex PCR, the TCRdb table keeps only in-frame clones and is missing some. Here the sample table reports some 130,000 clones. The sequenced material came from PBMCs. These receptors all stem from a man aged 18 to 30 in good health and CMV-seronegative.

In regard to this clone: The sample holds other DNA sequences that translate to the same CDR3. The gene calls are TRBV5-1 and TRBJ1-5; TRBD1 matches 7 bases. The CDR3 extends over 14 amino acids. The V gene end was trimmed by 0 bases and the J gene end by 5 bases; junction bases not matched to a gene: 2. Per the germline V gene, CDR1 is SGHRS and CDR2 is YFSETQ. The CDR3 DNA reads TGCGCCAGCAGCTTGGGACAGGGCGATCAGCCCCAGCATTTT. It yields the protein CASSLGQGDQPQHF.

This chain links TRBV9 with TRBJ2-2; D may be TRBD1 (6 bases). With 2 bases removed from V and 5 bases from J, the gap between germline ends came to 10 bases. From germline, CDR1 is SGDLS and CDR2 YYNGEE. The CDR3 length is 14 residues. CDR3 sequence reads: CASSVGAQTGELFF. Written as DNA, the CDR3 is TGTGCCAGCAGCGTGGGGGCCCAGACCGGGGAGCTGTTTTTT.

V and J are TRBV13 and TRBJ2-7; 7 bases are a match to TRBD1. This CDR3 contains 16 residues. The J segment lost 0 bases and the V segment lost 6 bases, leaving 11 bases of the junction unmatched. The germline gives CDR1 PRHDT, CDR2 FYEKMQ (reference sequence). This chain's CDR3 is CASRRTGDRDSYEQYF. In DNA, the CDR3 is TGTGCCAGCAGACGGACCGGGGACAGAGACTCCTACGAGCAGTACTTC. Looking up the rest from reference TRBV13 and TRBJ2-7 gives the full variable domain: AAGVIQSPRHLIKEKRETATLKCYPIPRHDTVYWYQQGPGQDPQFLISFYEKMQSDKGSIPDRFSAQQFSDYHSELNMSSLELGDSALYFCASRRTGDRDSYEQYFGPGTRLTVT.

The V and J genes are TRBV5-4 and TRBJ1-4; 12 bases fit TRBD1. V was clipped by 4 bases and J by 8 bases; unmatched bases: 12. CDR1 SGHNT and CDR2 YYREEE come from the germline V gene (reference sequence). CDR3 length: 17 amino acids. The CDR3 coding sequence is TGTGCCAGCAGCGCGGGACAGGGGGCGAGGGATAGGGAAAAACTGTTTTTT. The encoded protein is CASSAGQGARDREKLFF.

The rearrangement joins TRBV6-1 to TRBJ2-3, with D possibly being TRBD2 (7 bases). V was trimmed by 6 bases and J by 4 bases, leaving 11 bases between them. The CDR3 spans 13 residues. The germline CDR1 and CDR2 sequences are MNHNS and SASEGT. In nucleotides, the CDR3 is TGTGCCAGCAGACAGGGAGGGGCAGATACGCAGTATTTT. This gives the protein CASRQGGADTQYF.

The chain couples TRBV20-1 to TRBJ1-4, with unresolved D. This CDR3 contains 11 residues. Germline V gene sequence: CDR1 DFQATT, CDR2 SNEGSKA (reference sequence). V gave up 1 base and J gave up 10 bases, with 7 bases separating them. CDR3 sequence (DNA): TGCAGTGCTAGAGCCCCCGGAAAACTGTTTTTT. Protein product: CSARAPGKLFF.

The rearrangement uses TRBV7-6 and TRBJ2-7, with 8 bases that match TRBD2. This CDR3 comprises 15 residues. V lost 5 bases and J lost 3; bases outside the gene matches: 9. The germline CDR1 and CDR2 sequences are SGHVS and FNYEAQ. The CDR3 DNA follows: TGTGCCAGCAGCCCCAGCGGGACTAGGCGCTACGAGCAGTACTTC. It translates to CASSPSGTRRYEQYF.

CDR3 sequence (DNA): TGTGCCAGCAGCTTAGCTCCAGGGGGCCATGAAAAACTGTTTTTT. The encoded protein is CASSLAPGGHEKLFF. The chain is built from TRBV7-7 and TRBJ1-4; 8 bases fit TRBD1. After removal of 0 bases from V and 6 bases from J, the junction contained 3 bases not matched to a gene. Per germline, CDR1 SSHAT and CDR2 FNYEAQ (reference sequence). The CDR3 loop spans 15 amino acids.

The chain links TRBV20-1 to TRBJ2-7; possibly TRBD2 for D (5 bases). The CDR3 runs 11 residues. Germline V gene lookup returns CDR1 DFQATT and CDR2 SNEGSKA (reference sequence). V was clipped by 5 bases and J by 4 bases, with 9 bases between them. The CDR3 spells CSALEGYEQYF. The CDR3 DNA reads as TGCAGTGCTCTAGAGGGTTACGAGCAGTACTTC.